This TCR beta chain appears in the sequencing data of a study of response to subunit inactivated influenza vaccine. This clonotype was detected only a few times. One entry per CDR3 protein, called by TCRdb with MiXCR from the RT-PCR reads. The data contain around 480,000 distinct CDR3 sequences, approximately 16% of them singletons. The sequences come from CD4+ T cells sorted from PBMCs, collected around 2 years after vaccination. The origin of this receptor is a man aged 45 to 75 who received an inactivated influenza vaccine.

The CDR3 nucleotides are TGTGCCAGCAGTGAAGCATCAAGGGCTGGAAACACCATATATTTT. It translates to CASSEASRAGNTIYF. This chain joins TRBV2 and TRBJ1-3; D is uncertain. Looked up from germline, CDR1 is SNHLY and CDR2 is FYNNEI. This CDR3 has 15 amino acids. The V end lost 0 bases, the J end lost 2 bases, and 8 bases lay between the germline ends.